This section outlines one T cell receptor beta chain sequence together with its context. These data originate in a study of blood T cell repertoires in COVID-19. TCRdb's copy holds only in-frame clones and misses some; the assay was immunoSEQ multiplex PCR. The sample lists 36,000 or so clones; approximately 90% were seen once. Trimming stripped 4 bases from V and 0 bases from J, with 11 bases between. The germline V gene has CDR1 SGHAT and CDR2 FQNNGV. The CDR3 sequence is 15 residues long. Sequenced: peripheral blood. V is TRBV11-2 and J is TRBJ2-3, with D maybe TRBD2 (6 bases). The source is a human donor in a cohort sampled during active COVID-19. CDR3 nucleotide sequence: TGTGCCAGCAGCTCGCTAGCGACCAGCACAGATACGCAGTATTTT. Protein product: CASSSLATSTDTQYF.